These 9 T cell receptor beta chains were all obtained from the same sample, sequenced in a study of T cell responses to AZD1222 COVID-19 vaccine (TCRdb year 2021). Receptors were amplified or captured by the immunoSEQ multiplex PCR assay. In TCRdb, the immuneACCESS table is reduced to in-frame sequences with V and J assigned. These tables do not hold every clone; where another copy was compared, an unresolved V gene accounts for under half, and the others remain unexplained. The sample data list 95,000 to 100,000 clones, and roughly 87% of these were observed just once. 15% to 20% of the sample is taken by the ten largest. The time point tag for this specimen amounts to: baseline before first vaccination. The sequenced sample was peripheral blood, obtained on day 0 of AZD1222 vaccination. The receptors here all came from an adult in good health.

The chain uses TRBV5-5 and TRBJ2-7; 10 bases agree with TRBD1. Germline CDR1 SGHKS, CDR2 YYEKEE (reference sequence). This CDR3 comprises 17 residues. The junction had 10 bases not matched to a gene; V was cut back by 0 bases and J by 4 bases. The CDR3 nucleotides read TGTGCCAGCAGCTTGGGCTTCGGGACAGGGGCCATTTACGAGCAGTACTTC. Translating it yields CASSLGFGTGAIYEQYF.

The V call is TRBV7-6, the J call TRBJ2-2, with a possible D match to TRBD2 (5 bases). V lost 0 bases to trimming and J lost 0 bases, with 11 bases between them. The CDR3 loop spans 17 amino acids. Germline-derived CDR1 and CDR2 are SGHVS and FNYEAQ. The CDR3 loop reads CASSLAPGMPNTGELFF. CDR3 coding DNA: TGTGCCAGCAGCTTAGCCCCCGGGATGCCGAACACCGGGGAGCTGTTTTTT.

Concerning this clone itself: A much larger clone sits a single nucleotide away, making a read error possible. This chain connects TRBV11-2 to TRBJ1-1, with D maybe TRBD1 (5 bases). Trimming shortened V by 3 bases and J by 0 bases, and 5 bases separated the two germline ends. There are 13 residues in the CDR3. Germline V gene data show CDR1 as SGHAT and CDR2 as FQNNGV. The CDR3 region has the DNA TGTGCCAGCAGCTTGGGGGTGAACACTGAAGCTTTCTTT. Amino acids: CASSLGVNTEAFF.

The CDR3 reads CASSPTLDSPLHF. The CDR3 bases are TGTGCCAGCTCACCAACATTGGATTCACCCCTCCACTTT. The chain recombines TRBV18 with TRBJ1-6, with D unclear. The V gene's germline CDR1 is KGHSH and CDR2 LQKENI. CDR3 length equals 13 residues. Deletions cut 2 bases from V and 8 bases from J, with 7 bases between.

CDR3 sequence: CASSPPGLSGTGGNEQFF. CDR3 DNA: TGTGCCAGCAGCCCCCCAGGGTTGAGCGGAACCGGAGGGAATGAGCAGTTCTTC. This chain uses TRBV5-4 with TRBJ2-1; a possible D gene is TRBD2 (6 bases). The V end lost 4 bases, the J end lost 7 bases, and 27 bases lay between the germline ends. The CDR3 length is 18 residues. The germline gives CDR1 SGHNT, CDR2 YYREEE (reference sequence).

The rearrangement joins TRBV11-2 to TRBJ1-2; 9 nucleotides agree with TRBD1. Germline V gene data show CDR1 as SGHAT and CDR2 as FQNNGV. The V and J ends lost 6 bases and 6 bases, in that order; junction bases with no gene match: 8. The CDR3 loop spans 14 amino acids. Here the CDR3 DNA reads TGTGCCAGCAGTTACGACAGGGGGGGGAATGGCTACACCTTC. It specifies CASSYDRGGNGYTF.

The J gene is TRBJ1-6, the V gene TRBV28; TRBD1 agrees at 7 bases. Germline V gives CDR1 MDHEN, CDR2 SYDVKM. This CDR3 spans 15 amino acids. V lost 8 bases and J lost 7; bases outside the gene matches: 11. The CDR3 sequence is CASGEHLGGNSPLHF. For the CDR3, the DNA is TGTGCCAGCGGGGAGCACTTAGGGGGCAATTCACCCCTCCACTTT.

Here the CDR3 DNA reads TGTGCCAGCAGCTCCCTCGCCGTTGGGGGAGCCCCACCCTACGAGCAGTACTTC. It encodes CASSSLAVGGAPPYEQYF. This chain links TRBV13 with TRBJ2-7, with D perhaps assigned TRBD1 or TRBD2 (5 bases each). CDR3 length: 18 amino acids. Germline CDR1 reads PRHDT; CDR2 reads FYEKMQ (reference sequence). V gave up 4 bases and J gave up 2 bases, with 24 bases separating them.

The rearrangement links TRBV29-1 to TRBJ2-7; 7 bases fit TRBD1. V lost 4 bases to trimming and J lost 7 bases; unmatched junction nucleotides: 19. The CDR3 consists of 16 residues. Germline CDR1 and CDR2: SQVTM and ANQGSEA. CDR3 residues: CSVGGKGGQSPREQYF. CDR3 sequence (DNA): TGCAGCGTTGGAGGGAAAGGGGGACAGTCTCCGAGGGAGCAGTACTTC.